This T cell receptor (beta chain) was identified in a study of T-cell reconstitution after alpha-beta-depleted transplantation in children (dated by TCRdb to between 2015 and 2016). For the wider study: Using TCR repertoire profiling, the study quantitatively followed how T-cell immune reconstitution unfolded in children after TCRalphabeta/CD19-depleted allogeneic hematopoietic cell transplantation.

V and J lose 0 bases and 9 bases, and a span of 18 bases separates them. The germline V gene gives CDR1 as MGHRA and CDR2 as YSYEKL. The CDR3 goes from the cysteine to the phenylalanine over 16 residues. The CDR3 DNA has 48 bases and is translated from base 1. The treatment or condition label of this sample denotes: allogeneic hematopoietic cell transplantation with graft depleted of TCRalphabeta T cells and CD19 B cells. The transplant recipients were children given TCRalphabeta/CD19-depleted allogeneic hematopoietic cell grafts. Overall study outcomes, separate from this receptor: Hyperexpanded clone frequencies declined over subsequent months; after one year, T-cell counts and TCRbeta diversity were mostly attributed to newly produced T cells. The apparently early recovery of alphabetaT-cell counts about two months after transplant reportedly depended on only several hundred rapidly expanded clones that came from non-depleted graft cells. In some patients, the high TCRbeta diversity seen at day 60 was put down to recipient T cells and intrathymic progenitors that had survived conditioning.

The library was prepared using PCR. The run used an Illumina HiSeq 2500. Molecular barcoding was employed in the preparation of TCR libraries, with unique molecular identifiers being used to normalize TCRbeta repertoire quantification. The public reads were quality trimmed at Q25 with fastp and then assembled into clones with MiXCR by TCRdb, keeping productive beta chains. Here each entry gathers all rows of one CDR3 protein and keeps the most common genes and DNA. The sample table records 700,000 to 850,000 distinct CDR3 sequences; 16% of these occur just once. Roughly 5% of the sample belongs to the ten largest clones. Many counts were recorded for this clonotype. What this receptor recognizes is not known. Base qualities were left out, and no much larger clone turns up one base away.

Sequenced material: PBMCs, mostly from graft donor cells, taken 360 days after TCRalphabeta/CD19-depleted stem cell transplant. This TCR was recovered from a male patient under 18 who had a stem cell transplant for acute lymphoblastic leukemia, so the T cells may come from the graft donor. The sequence links TRBV4-1 to TRBJ2-1; the D region possibly corresponds to TRBD2 (6 bases align). In nucleotides, the sequence is TGCGCCAGCAGCCAAGATGGGACTGGGGGACCCGCTGAGCAGTTCTTC. The resulting protein is CASSQDGTGGPAEQFF.